This T cell receptor beta chain was captured by sequencing in a study of glioma-infiltrating T cells. Study as a whole: Blood libraries targeted roughly 4.5- to 11-fold coverage of 750,000 to 1,000,000 T cells.

V lost 1 base, J lost 8 bases, and 18 bases lay in between. The CDR3 is made up of 14 amino acids. Germline lookup yields CDR1 DFQATT and CDR2 SNEGSKA (reference sequence). TCR alpha and beta CDR3 regions were amplified from RNA using iRepertoire nested multiplex PCR. TCRdb independently ran MiXCR on the multiplex PCR reads; one entry per CDR3 protein. This table holds approximately 400,000 distinct CDR3 sequences, 41% found once. The chain has TRBV20-1 and TRBJ2-7, with D perhaps given as TRBD1 or TRBD2 (6 bases each). The sequence derives from a human donor with low-grade glioma or glioblastoma, undergoing nonglioma brain surgery, or in good health (not recorded which). Sequencing was performed on glioma tissue, nonneoplastic brain tissue, or PBMCs (not recorded which). The chain's CDR3 is CSARGLGGPYKQYF. Here the CDR3 DNA reads TGCAGTGCTAGAGGACTAGGGGGGCCTTACAAGCAGTACTTC.